Following are 3 T cell receptor beta chains from one sample sequenced in a study of cytomegalovirus exposure and HLA in healthy donors. The PCR had 60 Vbeta and 13 Jbeta primers. Some clones are missing from TCRdb's copy, which holds only in-frame ones; the method was immunoSEQ multiplex PCR. The table has 100,000 or so clones, about 79% seen once. Source material: PBMCs. These receptors all come from a female donor in good health and CMV-seropositive.

V is TRBV7-4 and J is TRBJ1-1; TRBD1 aligns across 7 bases. This CDR3 has 15 residues. V was pared by 5 bases and J by 5 bases, with 11 bases of the junction left unmatched. Germline CDR1 is SGHVT and CDR2 is SQSDAQ. The CDR3 DNA reads as TGTGCCAGCAGCGGATCGACAGGGAAGTCGACTGAAGCTTTCTTT. Translation: CASSGSTGKSTEAFF.

This clone was observed once. V and J are TRBV27 and TRBJ1-2; D is undetermined. The germline V gene has CDR1 MNHEY and CDR2 SMNVEV (reference sequence). This CDR3 is 13 amino acids long. The ends were cut back, 4 bases at V and 2 bases at J, with 8 bases in the middle. The CDR3 region is CASSSARNYGYTF. CDR3 sequence (DNA): TGTGCCAGCAGTTCGGCTAGGAACTATGGCTACACCTTC.

This clone was observed once. V is TRBV6-6 and J is TRBJ1-3, with 7 bases that match TRBD1. CDR3 length: 15 residues. Trimming at V came to 0 bases and at J to 2 bases, leaving 1 base not matched to a gene. Per the germline V gene, CDR1 is MNHNY and CDR2 is SVGAGI (reference sequence). The CDR3 region has the DNA TGTGCCAGCAGTTACTCGACAGGGCCTGGAAACACCATATATTTT. Its translation is CASSYSTGPGNTIYF.